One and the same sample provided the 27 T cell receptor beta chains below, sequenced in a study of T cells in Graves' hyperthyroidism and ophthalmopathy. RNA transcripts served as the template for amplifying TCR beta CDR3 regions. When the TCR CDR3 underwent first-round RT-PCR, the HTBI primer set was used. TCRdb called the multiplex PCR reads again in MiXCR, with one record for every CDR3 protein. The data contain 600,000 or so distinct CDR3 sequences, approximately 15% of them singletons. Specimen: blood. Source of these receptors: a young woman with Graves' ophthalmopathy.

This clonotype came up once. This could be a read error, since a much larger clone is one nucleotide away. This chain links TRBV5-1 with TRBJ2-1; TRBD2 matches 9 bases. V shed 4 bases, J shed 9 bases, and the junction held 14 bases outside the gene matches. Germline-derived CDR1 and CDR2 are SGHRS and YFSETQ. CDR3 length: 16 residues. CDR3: CASSQIAGVSHTEQFF. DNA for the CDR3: TGCGCCAGCAGCCAAATAGCGGGGGTTTCCCACACTGAGCAGTTCTTC.

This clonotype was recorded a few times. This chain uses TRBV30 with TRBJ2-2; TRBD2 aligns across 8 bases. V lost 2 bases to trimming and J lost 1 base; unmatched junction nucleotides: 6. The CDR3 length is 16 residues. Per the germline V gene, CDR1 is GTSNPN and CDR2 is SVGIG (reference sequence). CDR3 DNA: TGTGCCTGGAGTCCCCCGGGACTAGTGAACACCGGGGAGCTGTTTTTT. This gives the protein CAWSPPGLVNTGELFF.

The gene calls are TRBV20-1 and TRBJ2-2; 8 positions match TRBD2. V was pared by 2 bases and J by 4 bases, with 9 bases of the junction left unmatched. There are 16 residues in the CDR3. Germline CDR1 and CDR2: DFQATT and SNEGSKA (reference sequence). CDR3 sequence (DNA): TGCAGTGCTAGACCCTTCGGGGGGGCCGGCACCGGGGAGCTGTTTTTT. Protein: CSARPFGGAGTGELFF.

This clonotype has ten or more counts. The CDR3 DNA reads TGTGCCAGCAGGCATTCCACTGAAGCTTTCTTT. It codes for CASRHSTEAFF. This chain links TRBV11-2 with TRBJ1-1; D call uncertain. The ends were cut back, 6 bases at V and 4 bases at J, with 6 bases in the middle. This CDR3 region has 11 residues. Germline-derived CDR1 and CDR2 are SGHAT and FQNNGV.

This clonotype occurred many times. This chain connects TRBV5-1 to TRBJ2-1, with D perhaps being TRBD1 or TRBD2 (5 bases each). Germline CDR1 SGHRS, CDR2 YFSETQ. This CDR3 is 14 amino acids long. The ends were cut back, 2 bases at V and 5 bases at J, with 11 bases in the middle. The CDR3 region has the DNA TGCGCCAGCAGCTTTGGGACGGAGAACAATGAGCAGTTCTTC. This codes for CASSFGTENNEQFF.

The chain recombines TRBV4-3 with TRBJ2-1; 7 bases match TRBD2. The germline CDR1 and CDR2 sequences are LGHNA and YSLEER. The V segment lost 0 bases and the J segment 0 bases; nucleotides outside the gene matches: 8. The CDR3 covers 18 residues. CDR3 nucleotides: TGCGCCAGCAGCCAAGAAGGCGGGAGTTTGGTCTCCTACAATGAGCAGTTCTTC. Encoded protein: CASSQEGGSLVSYNEQFF.

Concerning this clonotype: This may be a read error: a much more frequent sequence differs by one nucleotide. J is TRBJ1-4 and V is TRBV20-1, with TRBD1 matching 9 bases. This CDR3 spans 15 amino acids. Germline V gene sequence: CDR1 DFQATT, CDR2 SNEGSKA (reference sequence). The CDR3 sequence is CSATPGQGTNEKPFF. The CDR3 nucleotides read TGCAGTGCGACACCGGGACAGGGAACTAATGAAAAACCGTTTTTT.

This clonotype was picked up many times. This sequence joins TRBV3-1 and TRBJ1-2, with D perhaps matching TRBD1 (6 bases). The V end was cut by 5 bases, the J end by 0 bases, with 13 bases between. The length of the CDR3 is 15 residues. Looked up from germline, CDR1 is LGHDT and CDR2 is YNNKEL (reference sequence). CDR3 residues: CASSSRQAANYGYTF. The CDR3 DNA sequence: TGTGCCAGCAGCAGTAGACAGGCAGCTAACTATGGCTACACCTTC. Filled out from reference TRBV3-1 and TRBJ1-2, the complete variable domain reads DTAVSQTPKYLVTQMGNDKSIKCEQNLGHDTMYWYKQDSKKFLKIMFSYNNKELIINETVPNRFSPKSPDKAHLNLHINSLELGDSAVYFCASSSRQAANYGYTFGSGTRLTVV.

CDR3 amino acids: CASSPPMGQGAYF. The CDR3 DNA follows: TGTGCCAGCTCACCACCGATGGGACAGGGGGCCTACTTC. The rearrangement joins TRBV18 to TRBJ2-5, with 12 bases that match TRBD1. The CDR3 has 13 amino acids. V lost 0 bases to trimming and J lost 14 bases; unmatched junction nucleotides: 4. Germline assignment: CDR1 KGHSH and CDR2 LQKENI.

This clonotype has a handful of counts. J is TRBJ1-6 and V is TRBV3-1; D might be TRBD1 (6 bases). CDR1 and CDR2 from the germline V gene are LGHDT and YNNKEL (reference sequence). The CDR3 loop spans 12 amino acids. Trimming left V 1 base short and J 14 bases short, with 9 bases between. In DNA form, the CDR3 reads TGTGCCAGCAGCCAAGCCCAGGGGACCCTCCACTTT. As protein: CASSQAQGTLHF.

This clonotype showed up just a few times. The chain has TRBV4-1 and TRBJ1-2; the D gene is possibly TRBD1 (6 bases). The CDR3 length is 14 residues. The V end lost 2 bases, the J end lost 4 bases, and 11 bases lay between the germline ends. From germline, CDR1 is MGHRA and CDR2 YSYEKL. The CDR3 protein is CASSQRSRGYGYTF. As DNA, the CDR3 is TGCGCCAGCAGCCAAAGGAGCAGGGGCTATGGCTACACCTTC.

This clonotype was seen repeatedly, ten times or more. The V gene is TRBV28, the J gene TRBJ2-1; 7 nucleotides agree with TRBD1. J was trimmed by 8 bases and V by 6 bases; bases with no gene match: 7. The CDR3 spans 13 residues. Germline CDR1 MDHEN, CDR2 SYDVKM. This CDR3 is CASSRQGMDEQFF. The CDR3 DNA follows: TGTGCCAGCAGCCGACAGGGAATGGATGAGCAGTTCTTC. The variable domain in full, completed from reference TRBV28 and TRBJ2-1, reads DVKVTQSSRYLVKRTGEKVFLECVQDMDHENMFWYRQDPGLGLRLIYFSYDVKMKEKGDIPEGYSVSREKKERFSLILESASTNQTSMYLCASSRQGMDEQFFGPGTRLTVL.

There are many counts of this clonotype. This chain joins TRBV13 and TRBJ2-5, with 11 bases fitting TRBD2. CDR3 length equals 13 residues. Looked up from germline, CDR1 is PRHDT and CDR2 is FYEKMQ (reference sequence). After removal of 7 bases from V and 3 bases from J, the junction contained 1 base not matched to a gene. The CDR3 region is CASKLAGEETQYF. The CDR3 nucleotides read TGTGCCAGCAAACTAGCGGGAGAAGAGACCCAGTACTTC.

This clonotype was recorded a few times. This CDR3 reads CASTRGRGIGSNEQFF. The CDR3 coding sequence is TGTGCCAGCACCCGGGGCAGGGGTATAGGATCGAATGAGCAGTTCTTC. This sequence joins TRBV6-1 and TRBJ2-1; D possibly corresponds to TRBD1 (6 bases). V was cut by 7 bases and J by 7 bases, with 23 bases left in between. CDR1 and CDR2 (germline): MNHNS, SASEGT. The CDR3 extends over 16 amino acids.

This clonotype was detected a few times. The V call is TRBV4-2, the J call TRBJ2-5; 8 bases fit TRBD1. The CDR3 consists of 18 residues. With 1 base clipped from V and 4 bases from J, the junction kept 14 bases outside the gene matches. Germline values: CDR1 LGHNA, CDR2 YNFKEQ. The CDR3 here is CASSQVGSRQGAGETQYF. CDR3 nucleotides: TGTGCCAGCAGCCAAGTTGGATCCCGGCAGGGGGCGGGAGAGACCCAGTACTTC.

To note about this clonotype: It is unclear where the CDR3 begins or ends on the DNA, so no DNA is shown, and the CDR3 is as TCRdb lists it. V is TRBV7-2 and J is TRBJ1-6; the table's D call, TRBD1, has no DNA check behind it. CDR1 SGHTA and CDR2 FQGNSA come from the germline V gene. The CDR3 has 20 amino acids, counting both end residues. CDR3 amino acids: CASSFYICSASTGADSPLHF.

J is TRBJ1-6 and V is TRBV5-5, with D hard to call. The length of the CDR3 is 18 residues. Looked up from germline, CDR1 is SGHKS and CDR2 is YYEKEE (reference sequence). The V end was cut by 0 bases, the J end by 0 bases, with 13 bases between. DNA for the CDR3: TGTGCCAGCAGCTTGGGTGGACGGATGAGCTCCTATAATTCACCCCTCCACTTT. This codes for CASSLGGRMSSYNSPLHF. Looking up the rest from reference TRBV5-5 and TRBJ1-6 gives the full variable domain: DAGVTQSPTHLIKTRGQQVTLRCSPISGHKSVSWYQQVLGQGPQFIFQYYEKEERGRGNFPDRFSARQFPNYSSELNVNALLLGDSALYLCASSLGGRMSSYNSPLHFGNGTRLTVT.

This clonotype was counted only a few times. The CDR3 loop is CASSLTSGRGDTQYF. Written as DNA, the CDR3 is TGTGCCAGCAGCTTGACTAGCGGGAGAGGAGATACGCAGTATTTT. The genes are TRBV2 and TRBJ2-3; 12 bases map to TRBD2. The germline V gene has CDR1 SNHLY and CDR2 FYNNEI. CDR3 length equals 15 residues. Unmatched junction bases numbered 6, after V lost 6 bases and J lost 5 bases.

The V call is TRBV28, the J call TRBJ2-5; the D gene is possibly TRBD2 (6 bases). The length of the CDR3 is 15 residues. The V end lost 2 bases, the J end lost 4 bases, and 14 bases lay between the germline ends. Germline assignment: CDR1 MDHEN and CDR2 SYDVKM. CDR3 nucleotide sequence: TGTGCCAGCAGTTTAAACTTGAGGCGGGGAGAGACCCAGTACTTC. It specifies CASSLNLRRGETQYF.

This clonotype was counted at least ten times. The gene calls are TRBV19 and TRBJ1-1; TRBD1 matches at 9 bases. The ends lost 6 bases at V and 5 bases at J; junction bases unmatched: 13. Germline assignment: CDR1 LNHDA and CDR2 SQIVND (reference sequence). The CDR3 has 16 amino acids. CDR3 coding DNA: TGTGCCAGTAGCCCTATTGGACAGGGGAGAGGAACTGAAGCTTTCTTT. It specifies CASSPIGQGRGTEAFF. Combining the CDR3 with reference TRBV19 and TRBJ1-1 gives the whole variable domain DGGITQSPKYLFRKEGQNVTLSCEQNLNHDAMYWYRQDPGQGLRLIYYSQIVNDFQKGDIAEGYSVSREKKESFPLTVTSAQKNPTAFYLCASSPIGQGRGTEAFFGQGTRLTVV.

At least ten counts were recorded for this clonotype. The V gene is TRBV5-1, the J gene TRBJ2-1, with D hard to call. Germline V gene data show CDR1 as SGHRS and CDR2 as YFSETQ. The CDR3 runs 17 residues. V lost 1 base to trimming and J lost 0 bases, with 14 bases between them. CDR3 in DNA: TGCGCCAGCAGCTTGATCTGGGCCCGGAGCTCCTACAATGAGCAGTTCTTC. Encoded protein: CASSLIWARSSYNEQFF.

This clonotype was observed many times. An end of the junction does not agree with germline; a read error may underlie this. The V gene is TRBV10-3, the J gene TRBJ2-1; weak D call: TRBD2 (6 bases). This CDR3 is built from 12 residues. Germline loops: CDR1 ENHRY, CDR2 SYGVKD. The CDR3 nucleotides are TGTGCCATCAGGGAGTTTGGAGGGGAGCAGTTCTTC. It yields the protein CAIREFGGEQFF.

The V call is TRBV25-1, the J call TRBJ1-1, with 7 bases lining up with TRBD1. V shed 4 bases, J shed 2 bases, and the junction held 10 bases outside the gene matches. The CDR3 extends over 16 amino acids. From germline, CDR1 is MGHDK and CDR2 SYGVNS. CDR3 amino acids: CASSVPTRQGNTEAFF. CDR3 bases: TGTGCCAGCAGTGTTCCTACGAGACAGGGAAACACTGAAGCTTTCTTT.

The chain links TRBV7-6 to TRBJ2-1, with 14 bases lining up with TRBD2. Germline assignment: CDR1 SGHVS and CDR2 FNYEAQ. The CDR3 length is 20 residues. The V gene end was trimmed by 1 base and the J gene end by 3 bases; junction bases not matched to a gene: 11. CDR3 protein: CASSLVGTSGGRRGYNEQFF. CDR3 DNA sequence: TGTGCCAGCAGCTTAGTTGGGACTAGCGGGGGCAGGCGCGGCTACAATGAGCAGTTCTTC.

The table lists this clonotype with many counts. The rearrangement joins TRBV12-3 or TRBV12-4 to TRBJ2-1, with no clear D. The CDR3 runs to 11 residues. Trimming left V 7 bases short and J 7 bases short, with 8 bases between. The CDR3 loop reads CASTVANEQFF. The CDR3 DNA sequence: TGTGCCAGCACGGTGGCGAATGAGCAGTTCTTC.

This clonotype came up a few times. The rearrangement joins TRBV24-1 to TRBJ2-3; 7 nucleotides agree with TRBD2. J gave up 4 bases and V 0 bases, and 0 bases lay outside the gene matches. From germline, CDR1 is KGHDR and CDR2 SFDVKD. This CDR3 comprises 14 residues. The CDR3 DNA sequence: TGTGCCACCAGTGATTTGACTAGCGCAGATACGCAGTATTTT. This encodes CATSDLTSADTQYF.

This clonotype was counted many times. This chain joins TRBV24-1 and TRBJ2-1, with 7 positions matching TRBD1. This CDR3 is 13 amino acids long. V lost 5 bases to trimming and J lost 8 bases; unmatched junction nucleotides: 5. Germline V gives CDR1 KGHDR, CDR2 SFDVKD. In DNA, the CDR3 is TGTGCCACCAGTGTTAAGGACAGGTATGAGCAGTTCTTC. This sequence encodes CATSVKDRYEQFF.